The 23 T cell receptor beta chains reported below all come from one sample, sequenced in a study of T cell responses to AZD1222 COVID-19 vaccine. The repertoire was sequenced with immunoSEQ multiplex PCR; TCRdb's copy has only in-frame clones and lacks some. Of about 120,000 clones listed, 70% to 90% are singletons. Sequenced material: peripheral blood, taken on day 0 of AZD1222 vaccination. The receptors derive from an adult in good health.

The chain couples TRBV21-1 to TRBJ2-1; the D call of TRBD2 is as the table states it, not checked on the DNA. TRBV21-1 is classified as a pseudogene. This CDR3 comprises 19 residues. The CDR3 spells CASSKGLLGSSYCYNEQFF. The CDR3 nucleotides are TGTGCCAGCAGCAAAGGACTCTTAGGTTCCTCATATTGTTACAATGAGCAGTTCTTC.

This rearrangement joins TRBV19 to TRBJ2-3; D is uncertain. The germline CDR1 and CDR2 sequences are LNHDA and SQIVND (reference sequence). V was shortened by 5 bases and J by 8 bases, with 11 bases between the two germline ends. The CDR3 length is 12 residues. The CDR3 region is CASSLTGGTQYF. The DNA for the CDR3 is TGTGCCAGTAGTCTAACTGGTGGTACGCAGTATTTT.

The chain couples TRBV6-5 to TRBJ1-5; no reliable D call. CDR1 MNHEY and CDR2 SVGAGI come from the germline V gene. The CDR3 is made up of 14 amino acids. Trimming left V 7 bases short and J 3 bases short, with 13 bases between. The CDR3: CASIKNWSNQPQHF. The CDR3 coding sequence is TGTGCCAGCATCAAAAACTGGTCCAATCAGCCCCAGCATTTT.

In its sample, this clone was seen once. The chain employs TRBV18 and TRBJ1-3, with a possible D match to TRBD1 (5 bases). Germline V lookup: CDR1 KGHSH, CDR2 LQKENI. Trimming took off 6 bases at V and 0 bases at J, with 21 bases between the two ends. This CDR3 spans 18 amino acids. The CDR3 DNA sequence: TGTGCCAGCTCCCTTTACGGGGGATCCTCGCCCTCTGGAAACACCATATATTTT. Translating gives CASSLYGGSSPSGNTIYF.

This clone was recorded once. V and J are TRBV24-1 and TRBJ1-5; 7 bases line up with TRBD1. CDR1 is KGHDR, CDR2 SFDVKD, per germline. The CDR3 loop spans 15 amino acids. J was trimmed by 7 bases and V by 9 bases; bases with no gene match: 14. Here the CDR3 DNA reads TGTGCCACCGGGGGGGGAGGGGGCTTCGAACAGCCCCAGCATTTT. Translation gives CATGGGGGFEQPQHF.

In this sample, this clone turned up a few times. The chain carries TRBV6-5 and TRBJ1-2, with no clear D. Per germline, CDR1 MNHEY and CDR2 SVGAGI. Trimming took 7 bases from V and 3 from J, leaving 12 bases between them. The CDR3 contains 13 residues. The DNA of the CDR3 is TGTGCCAGCAAGATGTCCATTGACTATGGCTACACCTTC. Translation gives CASKMSIDYGYTF.

The CDR3 loop is CASSLVLGDSNQPQHF. The CDR3 DNA reads as TGTGCCAGCAGCTTAGTATTGGGGGACAGCAATCAGCCCCAGCATTTT. The rearrangement links TRBV7-9 to TRBJ1-5; weak D call: TRBD1 (5 bases). The V and J ends lost 1 base and 1 base respectively, with 11 bases between them. Germline V gene lookup returns CDR1 SEHNR and CDR2 FQNEAQ (reference sequence). This CDR3 is 16 amino acids long.

The rearrangement joins TRBV5-1 to TRBJ1-1; TRBD1 matches 8 bases. Per germline, CDR1 SGHRS and CDR2 YFSETQ. The ends lost 3 bases at V and 1 base at J; junction bases unmatched: 5. The CDR3 totals 15 residues. The CDR3 sequence: CASSWGQGANTEAFF. The DNA of the CDR3 is TGCGCCAGCAGCTGGGGCCAGGGGGCGAACACTGAAGCTTTCTTT.

This clone was seen just once. The V gene is TRBV9, the J gene TRBJ1-6, with 7 bases that match TRBD1. The J segment lost 1 base and the V segment lost 4 bases, leaving 5 bases of the junction unmatched. The CDR3 contains 16 residues. Germline lookup yields CDR1 SGDLS and CDR2 YYNGEE. The DNA of the CDR3 is TGTGCCAGCAGCCTACAGGGACAGTCCTATAATTCACCCCTCCACTTT. Translation: CASSLQGQSYNSPLHF.

This clone has just a few counts. The chain recombines TRBV10-3 with TRBJ1-1; D unresolved. The CDR3 covers 11 residues. V was clipped by 6 bases and J by 1 base, with 3 bases between them. Germline V gives CDR1 ENHRY, CDR2 SYGVKD. The CDR3 is CAIRGNTEAFF. CDR3 DNA sequence: TGTGCCATCAGAGGGAACACTGAAGCTTTCTTT.

This chain links TRBV6-6 with TRBJ1-2, with D possibly TRBD1 on 6 matching bases. Germline V gene lookup returns CDR1 MNHNY and CDR2 SVGAGI (reference sequence). The CDR3 spans 15 residues. V was clipped by 4 bases and J by 10 bases, with 22 bases between them. CDR3 residues: CASSFPSGGATIYTF. CDR3 in DNA: TGTGCCAGCAGTTTCCCCTCCGGGGGGGCCACCATCTACACCTTC.

The gene calls are TRBV4-3 and TRBJ2-5, with 11 nucleotides matching TRBD2. Germline CDR1 LGHNA, CDR2 YSLEER. The ends lost 1 base at V and 3 bases at J; junction bases unmatched: 7. CDR3 length equals 17 residues. The CDR3 DNA follows: TGCGCCAGCAGCCAAGGGGTAGCGGGGGGGGCAGAAGAGACCCAGTACTTC. It encodes CASSQGVAGGAEETQYF.

The V call is TRBV2, the J call TRBJ2-2, with a weak D call TRBD2 (6 bases). The CDR3 contains 15 residues. CDR1 SNHLY and CDR2 FYNNEI come from the germline V gene. V dropped 7 bases and J dropped 2 bases, with 14 bases sitting between them. Here the CDR3 reads CASIRRAVNTGELFF. The CDR3 region has the DNA TGTGCCAGCATAAGGAGGGCCGTAAACACCGGGGAGCTGTTTTTT. Based on the CDR3 plus reference TRBV2 and TRBJ2-2, the full variable domain is EPEVTQTPSHQVTQMGQEVILRCVPISNHLYFYWYRQILGQKVEFLVSFYNNEISEKSEIFDDQFSVERPDGSNFTLKIRSTKLEDSAMYFCASIRRAVNTGELFFGEGSRLTVL.

This clone was seen a few times. The chain links TRBV5-1 to TRBJ1-6; perhaps TRBD1 as D (5 bases). With 5 bases removed from V and 12 bases from J, the gap between germline ends came to 21 bases. This CDR3 contains 15 residues. Germline CDR1 is SGHRS and CDR2 is YFSETQ. CDR3 sequence (DNA): TGCGCCAGCAGTTTTGGGGGGAATTGGGAATTACCCCTCCACTTT. This sequence encodes CASSFGGNWELPLHF.

V is TRBV5-1 and J is TRBJ1-2; D might be TRBD1 (6 bases). CDR3 length: 15 residues. Between the trimmed V and J ends, which lost 4 bases and 4 bases, there was a span of 17 bases. Germline CDR1 and CDR2: SGHRS and YFSETQ. Here the CDR3 reads CASSHAQGLAYGYTF. In DNA, the CDR3 is TGCGCCAGCAGCCACGCTCAGGGGCTGGCCTATGGCTACACCTTC.

The chain recombines TRBV5-1 with TRBJ2-3; TRBD2 is a possible D gene (6 bases). V was cut by 4 bases and J by 1 base, with 13 bases left in between. Germline V gives CDR1 SGHRS, CDR2 YFSETQ. This CDR3 has 15 residues. The CDR3, as DNA: TGCGCCAGCAGCACAGGAGGGCCTGGCACAGATACGCAGTATTTT. Its translation: CASSTGGPGTDTQYF.

The chain joins TRBV9 to TRBJ2-7; D possibly matches TRBD1 or TRBD2 (6 bases each). The CDR3 sequence is 16 residues long. Germline values: CDR1 SGDLS, CDR2 YYNGEE. V lost 3 bases and J lost 2, with 18 bases in between. CDR3 residues: CASSAQGGTTTYEQYF. Written as DNA, the CDR3 is TGTGCCAGCAGCGCCCAGGGCGGGACAACTACCTACGAGCAGTACTTC.

The V call is TRBV7-2, the J call TRBJ1-5; D is unclear. The CDR3 covers 14 residues. V dropped 2 bases and J dropped 4 bases, with 9 bases sitting between them. Germline CDR1 and CDR2: SGHTA and FQGNSA. The CDR3 DNA sequence: TGTGCCAGCAGCTTAATGGACCGAAATCAGCCCCAGCATTTT. This sequence encodes CASSLMDRNQPQHF.

The chain joins TRBV6-2 or TRBV6-3 to TRBJ1-5; no reliable D call. The germline gives CDR1 MNHEY, CDR2 SVGEGT. This CDR3 is built from 13 residues. V lost 6 bases and J 3 bases, leaving 9 bases between the germline ends. The CDR3 reads CASSREYNQPQHF. The CDR3 DNA follows: TGTGCCAGCAGCCGAGAGTACAATCAGCCCCAGCATTTT.

This clone was observed a handful of times. The J gene is TRBJ2-1, the V gene TRBV10-1; 11 bases agree with TRBD2. V dropped 0 bases and J dropped 8; count of bases not matched to a gene: 9. The germline CDR1 and CDR2 sequences are WNHNN and SYGVQD (reference sequence). This CDR3 contains 17 residues. DNA of the CDR3: TGCGCCAGCAGTGAGTCGACGACTAGCGGGACACCACATGAGCAGTTCTTC. This translates into CASSESTTSGTPHEQFF.

The CDR3 nucleotides are TGCGCCAGCAGGGACGGGACAGGGGATGAAAAACTGTTTTTT. Amino acid sequence: CASRDGTGDEKLFF. The chain couples TRBV5-1 to TRBJ1-4, with 10 bases lining up with TRBD1. CDR1 SGHRS and CDR2 YFSETQ come from the germline V gene. The CDR3 extends over 14 amino acids. V was pared by 5 bases and J by 6 bases, with 4 bases of the junction left unmatched.

CDR3 nucleotide sequence: TGTGCCAGCAGTCAACAGGGGAACTATGGCTACACCTTC. Translation gives CASSQQGNYGYTF. The rearrangement uses TRBV6-5 and TRBJ1-2; 7 nucleotides match TRBD1. The trim removed 5 bases at V and 2 bases at J, leaving 2 bases unmatched. The germline gives CDR1 MNHEY, CDR2 SVGAGI. There are 13 residues in the CDR3.

The V gene is TRBV4-2, the J gene TRBJ2-7; weak D call: TRBD2 (5 bases). The CDR3 contains 16 residues. Trimming stripped 0 bases from V and 2 bases from J, with 14 bases between. Germline CDR1 reads LGHNA; CDR2 reads YNFKEQ. The CDR3 DNA reads TGTGCCAGCAGCCAAGAGATGCTAGCAATGCCCTACGAGCAGTACTTC. Protein sequence: CASSQEMLAMPYEQYF.